This TCR beta chain is drawn from a study of cytomegalovirus exposure and HLA in healthy donors. The CDR3 spans 15 residues. Germline V gives CDR1 SGHRS, CDR2 YFSETQ. Primers: 60 Vbeta forward and 13 Jbeta reverse. TCRdb's table, derived via immunoSEQ multiplex PCR, lists solely in-frame clones and lacks some. Of roughly 220,000 clones listed, 70% to 80% are singletons. Input material: PBMCs. The chain recombines TRBV5-1 with TRBJ2-5; TRBD2 aligns across 12 bases. The J call may be incorrect, as the DNA end agrees better with TRBJ2-7. The receptor comes from a woman aged 30 to 39 in good health and CMV-seronegative. CDR3 bases: TGCGCCAGCAGCCCCCGGACTAGCGGGGCCTACGAGCAGTACTTC. Encoded protein: CASSPRTSGAYEQYF.